These T cell receptor beta chains were read from a single sample in a study of OX40 agonist ivuxolimab in advanced cancers. The protocol was immunoSEQ multiplex PCR, while the TCRdb copy is restricted to in-frame clones and leaves out a portion. The sample has about 50,000 clones; approximately 79% are singletons. Specimen: CD4+ or CD8+ T cells sorted from blood, collected in a trial of the OX40 agonist ivuxolimab. These TCRs come from an adult with an advanced solid tumor such as melanoma, head and neck, liver or kidney cancer. The CDR3 runs from the conserved cysteine through the conserved F or W. A D gene is named only where the DNA matches it firmly. Rows give clone size only sometimes, using once, few, many, or a class for an expanded clone.

TRBV12-2	TRBJ2-5	-	-	CASRLGLAGRETQYF	TGTGCAAGTCGCTTAGGCCTAGCGGGCAGAGAGACCCAGTACTTC
TRBV4-2	TRBJ2-2	-	TRBD2	CASSLAGGLAGELFF	TGTGCCAGCAGCCTAGCGGGAGGGCTCGCCGGGGAGCTGTTTTTT
TRBV5-1	TRBJ2-5	-	-	CASSLPQETQYF	TGCGCCAGCAGCCTACCCCAAGAGACCCAGTACTTC
TRBV11-2	TRBJ2-6	-	TRBD1	CASSLGQGGISGANVLTF	TGTGCCAGCAGCTTAGGACAGGGGGGAATATCTGGGGCCAACGTCCTGACTTTC
TRBV19	TRBJ1-3	-	-	CASSTSGNTIYF	TGTGCCAGTAGCACCTCTGGAAACACCATATATTTT
TRBV11-2	TRBJ1-1	-	-	CASSLDGRKAFF	TGTGCCAGCAGCTTAGATGGCCGGAAAGCTTTCTTT
TRBV15	TRBJ1-4	once	-	CATSRATNEKLFF	TGTGCCACCAGCAGAGCAACTAATGAAAAACTGTTTTTT
TRBV4-3	TRBJ2-4	few	TRBD1	CASSQGDRGLGNIQYF	TGCGCCAGCAGCCAAGGGGACAGGGGGCTTGGGAACATTCAGTACTTC
TRBV6-6	TRBJ1-1	-	TRBD1	CASSPRGEGAPTEAFF	TGTGCCAGCAGCCCTAGGGGGGAGGGGGCGCCCACTGAAGCTTTCTTT
TRBV7-2	TRBJ2-5	-	-	CASSSDSGGLMAAQYF	TGTGCCAGCAGCTCGGACTCAGGCGGCCTCATGGCCGCGCAGTACTTC
TRBV5-6	TRBJ2-7	-	-	CASSSPTGTYEQYF	TGTGCCAGCAGCTCCCCGACAGGAACCTACGAGCAGTACTTC
TRBV6-6	TRBJ1-1	-	-	CASSKNLQGNTEAFF	TGTGCCAGCAGTAAGAACCTACAGGGGAACACTGAAGCTTTCTTT
TRBV4-3	TRBJ1-1	-	-	CASSQYGGGNTEAFF	TGCGCCAGCAGCCAATATGGGGGGGGGAACACTGAAGCTTTCTTT
TRBV4-1	TRBJ2-7	-	-	CASSQDSPTQAGGSYEQYF	TGCGCCAGCAGCCAAGACTCCCCGACTCAGGCAGGAGGGTCCTACGAGCAGTACTTC
TRBV15	TRBJ2-7	-	-	CATSREMAAGEQYF	TGTGCCACCAGCAGAGAGATGGCGGCGGGCGAGCAGTACTTC
TRBV7-2	TRBJ1-5	-	TRBD1	CASSPGQGTQHF	TGTGCCAGCAGCCCCGGACAGGGGACCCAGCATTTT
TRBV5-1	TRBJ1-2	-	-	CASSLEWGAEGYTF	TGCGCCAGCAGCTTGGAATGGGGGGCGGAGGGCTACACCTTC
TRBV5-1	TRBJ2-3	-	-	CASSLAVGGSDTQYF	TGCGCCAGCAGCTTGGCCGTGGGGGGTTCAGATACGCAGTATTTT
TRBV27	TRBJ1-1	once	-	CASTPRRGVNTEAFF	TGTGCCAGCACCCCCCGGAGGGGAGTGAACACTGAAGCTTTCTTT
TRBV7-3	TRBJ2-5	-	TRBD1	CASSRDSTQETQYF	TGTGCCAGCAGCCGGGACAGCACTCAAGAGACCCAGTACTTC
TRBV21-1	TRBJ1-2	once	-	CASSKFLARKTYGYTF	TGTGCCAGCAGTAAGTTCCTAGCTCGAAAGACCTATGGCTACACCTTC
TRBV5-1	TRBJ1-4	few	TRBD1	CASSPGQGVSTNEKLFF	TGCGCCAGCAGTCCGGGACAGGGGGTATCTACTAATGAAAAACTGTTTTTT
TRBV6-6	TRBJ2-7	-	TRBD1	CASSYRGPLTYEQYF	TGTGCCAGCAGTTACAGGGGGCCTTTAACCTACGAGCAGTACTTC
TRBV7-2	TRBJ2-3	once	TRBD1	CASSLVGGRGTDTQYF	TGTGCCAGCAGCTTAGTAGGGGGCCGCGGGACAGATACGCAGTATTTT
TRBV27	TRBJ1-4	once	-	CASSSGFREKLFF	TGTGCCAGTTCCTCCGGATTTAGGGAAAAACTGTTTTTT
TRBV2	TRBJ1-5	-	-	CASSDSTRNQPQHF	TGTGCCAGCAGTGATTCCACACGCAATCAGCCCCAGCATTTT
TRBV7-6	TRBJ1-1	-	-	CASSEQITTEAFF	TGTGCCAGCAGCGAACAAATCACCACTGAAGCTTTCTTT
TRBV5-4	TRBJ2-2	-	-	CITLGATGELFF	TGTATAACATTGGGGGCCACCGGGGAGCTGTTTTTT
TRBV30	TRBJ2-7	-	TRBD2	CAWSVGLEYEQYF	TGTGCCTGGAGTGTCGGACTAGAGTACGAGCAGTACTTC
TRBV4-1	TRBJ2-7	-	-	CASSQAPTGGDSYEQYF	TGCGCCAGCAGCCAAGCGCCAACAGGGGGGGACTCCTACGAGCAGTACTTC
TRBV18	TRBJ2-7	medium-sized	TRBD1	CASSPRRDRGPYEQYF	TGTGCCAGCTCACCCCGTCGGGACAGGGGCCCCTACGAGCAGTACTTC
TRBV5-1	TRBJ2-1	-	TRBD1	CASSLGQGVDEQFF	TGCGCCAGCAGCCTCGGACAGGGGGTGGATGAGCAGTTCTTC
TRBV27	TRBJ1-5	medium-sized	TRBD1	CASSLTGGQPQHF	TGTGCCAGCAGTTTAACAGGGGGGCAGCCCCAGCATTTT
TRBV4-2	TRBJ1-6	-	-	CASSQDKYNSPLHF	TGTGCCAGCAGCCAAGATAAGTATAATTCACCCCTCCACTTT
TRBV6-5	TRBJ1-6	-	-	CASSTGLRNSPLHF	TGTGCCAGCAGCACAGGGCTAAGGAATTCACCCCTCCACTTT
TRBV10-3	TRBJ1-1	-	TRBD1	CAVMDRVNTEAFF	TGTGCCGTAATGGACAGGGTGAACACTGAAGCTTTCTTT
TRBV5-6	TRBJ2-3	-	-	CASSFTVGDTQYF	TGTGCCAGCAGCTTCACGGTTGGAGATACGCAGTATTTT
TRBV7-3	TRBJ1-1	-	-	CASSLGKNTEAFF	TGTGCCAGCAGCTTGGGGAAGAACACTGAAGCTTTCTTT
TRBV10-3	TRBJ1-6	few	TRBD1	CAISESGTGGSSPLHF	TGTGCCATCAGTGAGTCTGGGACAGGGGGCAGTTCACCCCTCCACTTT